These 25 T cell receptor beta chains share one sample of origin, sequenced in a study of shared clonotypes between healthy human individuals. TCRdb keeps only in-frame clones here, not all; method: immunoSEQ multiplex PCR. The sample has about 1 million clones, approximately 72% seen once. The sample taken for sequencing was memory CD4+ T cells sorted from blood. Specified subset: CD45RA-negative fraction. Source of these receptors: a man aged 18 to 29 in good health.

This chain connects TRBV2 to TRBJ2-2; the D call may be TRBD1 or TRBD2 (6 bases each). This CDR3 has 15 residues. Germline V CDR1 and CDR2: SNHLY, FYNNEI. V shed 8 bases and J shed 5 bases, with 18 bases lying between them. CDR3 in amino acids: CASLALGAGTGELFF. DNA for the CDR3: TGTGCCAGCCTAGCATTGGGGGCGGGAACCGGGGAGCTGTTTTTT.

V usage is TRBV7-6 and J usage is TRBJ1-3, with D unresolved. Germline assignment: CDR1 SGHVS and CDR2 FNYEAQ. V shed 4 bases and J shed 3 bases, with 16 bases lying between them. This CDR3 region has 16 residues. CDR3 bases: TGTGCCAGCAGCTCGCAGTCGGTAGGGAATGGAAACACCATATATTTT. Translating it yields CASSSQSVGNGNTIYF.

A few counts support this clone. This chain connects TRBV5-4 to TRBJ1-2; D gene uncertain. Trimming shortened V by 0 bases and J by 7 bases, and 10 bases separated the two germline ends. The CDR3 is made up of 13 amino acids. Germline lookup yields CDR1 SGHNT and CDR2 YYREEE (reference sequence). In DNA form, the CDR3 reads TGTGCCAGCAGCTTGGCTCTTGAGGCTGGCTACACCTTC. Protein sequence: CASSLALEAGYTF.

The rearrangement joins TRBV4-1 to TRBJ2-7, with D unclear. Trimming shortened V by 4 bases and J by 0 bases, and 16 bases separated the two germline ends. This CDR3 region has 16 residues. CDR1 is MGHRA and CDR2 is YSYEKL in the germline V gene. The CDR3 is CASSPEALPHSYEQYF. DNA of the CDR3: TGCGCCAGCAGCCCCGAGGCGCTACCGCACTCCTACGAGCAGTACTTC.

The rearrangement links TRBV28 to TRBJ1-1; D is uncertain. The CDR3 consists of 11 residues. Trimming left V 7 bases short and J 1 base short, with 4 bases between. Germline V gives CDR1 MDHEN, CDR2 SYDVKM. This CDR3 reads CASKPNTEAFF. The DNA of the CDR3 is TGTGCCAGCAAACCGAACACTGAAGCTTTCTTT.

The chain joins TRBV18 to TRBJ2-6; 7 nucleotides agree with TRBD2. This CDR3 is built from 20 residues. CDR1 and CDR2 from the germline V gene are KGHSH and LQKENI. V lost 6 bases and J lost 0; bases outside the gene matches: 17. The DNA of the CDR3 is TGTGCCAGCTCCTCTTCGATCGCTAGCGGAGAACTCTCTGGGGCCAACGTCCTGACTTTC. The encoded protein is CASSSSIASGELSGANVLTF.

V usage is TRBV5-4 and J usage is TRBJ2-3, with 8 positions matching TRBD2. Losses at the gene ends were 4 bases for V and 0 bases for J; bases not matched to a gene: 7. The V gene's germline CDR1 is SGHNT and CDR2 YYREEE (reference sequence). The CDR3 is 16 amino acids. CDR3 sequence (DNA): TGTGCCAGCAGCCCCAGCTCGGGGGGGAGCACAGATACGCAGTATTTT. Translation: CASSPSSGGSTDTQYF.

Written as DNA, the CDR3 is TGTGCCAGCACTCCCTTGAGGACGGAATATTCACCCCTCCACTTT. Translation: CASTPLRTEYSPLHF. The chain recombines TRBV6-1 with TRBJ1-6; D unclear. The CDR3 extends over 15 amino acids. Germline V CDR1 and CDR2: MNHNS, SASEGT. The V end lost 7 bases, the J end lost 8 bases, and 18 bases lay between the germline ends.

This rearrangement joins TRBV5-6 to TRBJ2-7, with D tentatively TRBD1 (6 bases). The V end lost 3 bases, the J end lost 3 bases, and 16 bases lay between the germline ends. The V gene's germline CDR1 is SGHDT and CDR2 YYEEEE. The CDR3 totals 15 residues. For the CDR3, the DNA is TGTGCCAGCAGCTATTACGACAGGTCCGTCTACGAGCAGTACTTC. Translating it yields CASSYYDRSVYEQYF. Drawing the rest from reference TRBV5-6 and TRBJ2-7, the complete variable domain is DAGVTQSPTHLIKTRGQQVTLRCSPKSGHDTVSWYQQALGQGPQFIFQYYEEEERQRGNFPDRFSGHQFPNYSSELNVNALLLGDSALYLCASSYYDRSVYEQYFGPGTRLTVT.

The genes are TRBV4-1 and TRBJ2-4, with 7 bases identical to TRBD1. Germline V gives CDR1 MGHRA, CDR2 YSYEKL. The trim removed 3 bases at V and 3 bases at J, leaving 5 bases unmatched. This CDR3 has 15 residues. CDR3 nucleotide sequence: TGCGCCAGCAGCCAGATAGGGGGCGGCAAAAACATTCAGTACTTC. Amino acid sequence: CASSQIGGGKNIQYF.

A note on this clone: Additional DNA sequences in this sample encode the identical CDR3. CDR3 DNA sequence: TGTGCCAGCAGTTCCTCGGGAGGGACCGGGGAGCTGTTTTTT. Residues: CASSSSGGTGELFF. The genes are TRBV28 and TRBJ2-2; TRBD2 matches 8 bases. V lost 4 bases to trimming and J lost 5 bases; unmatched junction nucleotides: 3. The CDR3 runs to 14 residues. Germline V gene sequence: CDR1 MDHEN, CDR2 SYDVKM.

This sequence joins TRBV14 and TRBJ2-1; D assignment may be TRBD1 or TRBD2 (5 bases each). Trimming cost V 0 bases and J 9 bases, with 18 bases left between them. Germline assignment: CDR1 SGHDN and CDR2 FVKESK. This CDR3 comprises 16 residues. The DNA of the CDR3 is TGTGCCAGCAGCCAAGATCGAGGGACCGCAAATAGTGAGCAGTTCTTC. Its translation is CASSQDRGTANSEQFF.

This chain uses TRBV6-5 with TRBJ1-2; TRBD1 agrees at 7 bases. From germline, CDR1 is MNHEY and CDR2 SVGAGI. Germline trimming cut 2 bases from V and 4 bases from J; bases unmatched to any gene: 10. The CDR3 covers 16 residues. The CDR3 DNA follows: TGTGCCAGCAGTTACGGGTCGGCAGGGGGGGGCTATGGCTACACCTTC. Translation: CASSYGSAGGGYGYTF.

The chain joins TRBV29-1 to TRBJ2-7; D gene ambiguous. Per the germline V gene, CDR1 is SQVTM and CDR2 is ANQGSEA. The CDR3 totals 11 residues. Here the CDR3 DNA reads TGCAGTTCCAAACTGGGCTACGAGCAGTACTTC. It yields the protein CSSKLGYEQYF.

The V gene is TRBV6-5, the J gene TRBJ1-5; D perhaps matches TRBD1 (6 bases). Germline V gives CDR1 MNHEY, CDR2 SVGAGI. Trimming took 4 bases from V and 4 from J, leaving 11 bases between them. This CDR3 has 14 residues. In DNA, the CDR3 is TGTGCCAGCAGTTCTCGGCAGGGGAATCAGCCCCAGCATTTT. Protein: CASSSRQGNQPQHF.

In its sample, this clone was seen once. This chain connects TRBV5-5 to TRBJ1-1; weak D call: TRBD1 (5 bases). Germline CDR1 SGHKS, CDR2 YYEKEE (reference sequence). V lost 2 bases to trimming and J lost 5 bases, with 19 bases between them. The CDR3 covers 16 residues. CDR3 in amino acids: CASSFKAGTGGTEAFF. CDR3 in DNA: TGTGCCAGCAGCTTTAAGGCGGGAACGGGGGGAACTGAAGCTTTCTTT. The variable domain in full, with the rest retrieved from reference TRBV5-5 and TRBJ1-1, is DAGVTQSPTHLIKTRGQQVTLRCSPISGHKSVSWYQQVLGQGPQFIFQYYEKEERGRGNFPDRFSARQFPNYSSELNVNALLLGDSALYLCASSFKAGTGGTEAFFGQGTRLTVV.

The V gene is TRBV6-5, the J gene TRBJ1-5; no definite D call. The CDR3 sequence is 13 residues long. Germline V gene sequence: CDR1 MNHEY, CDR2 SVGAGI. V lost 4 bases and J lost 4, with 8 bases in between. CDR3 sequence: CASSWVENQPQHF. The CDR3 coding sequence is TGTGCCAGCAGTTGGGTTGAGAATCAGCCCCAGCATTTT.

The J gene is TRBJ2-5, the V gene TRBV7-2; D not resolved. Germline loops: CDR1 SGHTA, CDR2 FQGNSA. The CDR3 consists of 12 residues. The V end lost 10 bases, the J end lost 1 base, and 10 bases lay between the germline ends. CDR3 in amino acids: CATRRIQETQYF. The CDR3 DNA is TGTGCCACCAGACGAATCCAAGAGACCCAGTACTTC.

This clone was counted a single time. The rearrangement joins TRBV19 to TRBJ2-1; possibly TRBD2 for D (7 bases). Germline V gene lookup returns CDR1 LNHDA and CDR2 SQIVND (reference sequence). Trimming pared 1 base from V and 9 bases from J, leaving 13 bases between. The CDR3 has 14 residues. As DNA, the CDR3 is TGTGCCAGTAGTATAGCGGGGGGCTATAGTGAGCAGTTCTTC. It yields the protein CASSIAGGYSEQFF.

There are a few counts of this clone. V usage is TRBV18 and J usage is TRBJ1-1, with 9 bases fitting TRBD1. This CDR3 region has 14 residues. The germline V gene encodes CDR1 KGHSH and CDR2 LQKENI. With 0 bases clipped from V and 6 bases from J, the junction kept 2 bases outside the gene matches. The CDR3 region has the DNA TGTGCCAGCTCACCACCGGGACAGGGCGCTGAAGCTTTCTTT. Translating it yields CASSPPGQGAEAFF.

V and J are TRBV10-3 and TRBJ2-5; TRBD2 is a possible D gene (6 bases). Trimming pared 3 bases from V and 5 bases from J, leaving 13 bases between. CDR1 ENHRY and CDR2 SYGVKD come from the germline V gene. The CDR3 is 14 residues long. The CDR3 loop reads CAISDKAGRETQYF. DNA of the CDR3: TGTGCCATCAGTGATAAGGCAGGGAGGGAGACCCAGTACTTC.

This clone has more than one count but fewer than ten. This rearrangement joins TRBV5-4 to TRBJ2-2, with 7 bases fitting TRBD2. CDR1 is SGHNT and CDR2 is YYREEE in the germline V gene (reference sequence). Trimming cost V 2 bases and J 4 bases; bases outside gene matches: 5. This CDR3 spans 15 amino acids. CDR3 DNA: TGTGCCAGCAGCTTTGCGGGAGTAGGCACCGGGGAGCTGTTTTTT. Encoded protein: CASSFAGVGTGELFF.

V usage is TRBV7-9 and J usage is TRBJ2-7; 12 positions match TRBD2. The germline gives CDR1 SEHNR, CDR2 FQNEAQ (reference sequence). The CDR3 runs to 17 residues. Unmatched junction bases numbered 12, after V lost 5 bases and J lost 4 bases. The CDR3 reads CASSKSSGGASGYEQYF. CDR3 sequence (DNA): TGTGCCAGCAGCAAATCTAGCGGGGGGGCTTCCGGGTACGAGCAGTACTTC.

The V call is TRBV2, the J call TRBJ1-3, with D perhaps TRBD1 (5 bases). The V end lost 11 bases, the J end lost 0 bases, and 14 bases lay between the germline ends. CDR1 is SNHLY and CDR2 is FYNNEI in the germline V gene. The CDR3 runs 14 residues. Here the CDR3 DNA reads TGTGCCCGACAGCGTGGGCTCTCTGGAAACACCATATATTTT. Its protein is CARQRGLSGNTIYF.

V and J are TRBV10-1 and TRBJ2-2; weak D call: TRBD2 (5 bases). Germline V gene lookup returns CDR1 WNHNN and CDR2 SYGVQD (reference sequence). The CDR3 totals 11 residues. The V gene lost 5 bases and the J gene lost 9 bases, with 7 bases spanning the gap. This CDR3 is CASSSGRELFF. The CDR3 region has the DNA TGCGCCAGCAGTAGCGGCCGGGAGCTGTTTTTT.